The 5 T cell receptor beta chains reported below all come from one sample, sequenced in a study of molecular identifiers for immune sequencing clone quantification. Via MiXCR, TCRdb re-called the PCR reads, giving one row per CDR3 protein. The repertoire holds around 460,000 distinct CDR3 sequences, with roughly 23% as singletons. The sequencing input was naive CD8+ T cells from blood, with Jurkat cell RNA spiked in. Described subset: FACS-sorted CD8+CD4-CCR7+CD45RA+ naive T cells. The receptors come from a human donor in good health. Some libraries in this study had Jurkat cell RNA spiked in.

The rearrangement links TRBV4-3 to TRBJ2-7; D remains unclear. Germline V gene sequence: CDR1 LGHNA, CDR2 YSLEER. This CDR3 has 15 amino acids. The V end was cut by 0 bases, the J end by 2 bases, with 11 bases between. In nucleotides, the CDR3 is TGCGCCAGCAGCCAAGACTCAGGAGCCCCCTACGAGCAGTACTTC. Amino acid sequence: CASSQDSGAPYEQYF.

This clonotype showed up many times. V is TRBV9 and J is TRBJ2-5, with D possibly being TRBD1 or TRBD2 (5 bases each). There are 15 residues in the CDR3. The germline gives CDR1 SGDLS, CDR2 YYNGEE. Deletions cut 0 bases from V and 1 base from J, with 10 bases between. The CDR3 DNA reads as TGTGCCAGCAGCGTAGTCCCAGGGACCCAAGAGACCCAGTACTTC. It codes for CASSVVPGTQETQYF.

In its sample, this clonotype was seen many times. The rearrangement uses TRBV12-3 or TRBV12-4 and TRBJ2-1; D might be TRBD2 (5 bases). This CDR3 is 18 amino acids long. Trimming took 3 bases from V and 4 from J, leaving 22 bases between them. The CDR3 sequence: CASSFPKVRPGGYNEQFF. CDR3 DNA sequence: TGTGCCAGCAGTTTTCCCAAGGTTCGTCCCGGAGGATACAATGAGCAGTTCTTC.

The V call is TRBV21-1, the J call TRBJ2-4; the D call of TRBD1 is as the table states it, not checked on the DNA. TRBV21-1 is designated a pseudogene. The CDR3 runs to 18 residues. CDR3 in DNA: TGTGCCAGCAGCAAAGGTGCGGGACAGGGGGCGGCCAAAAACATTCAGTACTTC. Protein sequence: CASSKGAGQGAAKNIQYF.

Here the CDR3 DNA reads TGTGCCAGTAGTTTCCGGCGGGAGTCTACCTACGAGCAGTACTTC. As protein: CASSFRRESTYEQYF. The gene calls are TRBV19 and TRBJ2-7, with 7 bases aligning to TRBD2. The ends lost 5 bases at V and 2 bases at J; junction bases unmatched: 9. The CDR3 runs 15 residues. Looked up from germline, CDR1 is LNHDA and CDR2 is SQIVND (reference sequence).